This T cell receptor beta chain comes out of a study (dated by TCRdb to about 2016). This clonotype was recorded at least ten times. There is no known antigen for this receptor. Base qualities are missing; no much larger clone stands one base away. Including cysteine and phenylalanine, the CDR3 has 17 amino acids. Left in the record is the CDR3 DNA by itself, 51 bases read in frame from the first base. V loses 0 bases of germline sequence and J loses 2 bases, and the interval between the two ends is 13 bases. Via the germline V gene, CDR1 is LGHNA and CDR2 YSLEER. Libraries were built with RT-PCR. Sequenced on an Illumina MiSeq. TCRdb reanalyzed the raw reads on its own, using fastp at Q25 for trimming and MiXCR for clone calling, and kept in-frame beta chains. Under each unique CDR3 protein, matching rows form one entry showing the most common genes and DNA. This sample lists around 700,000 distinct CDR3 sequences; around 14% were detected once. The biggest ten clones account for about 3.9% of the sample.

What was sequenced was memory CD4+ T cells from blood. The TCR sequence derives from a female donor in good health, serving as a healthy control. The chain couples TRBV4-3 to TRBJ2-2; the D gene is perhaps TRBD1 or TRBD2, each of them matching over 5 bases. The CDR3 sequence is CASSQDMGDGNTGELFF. In nucleotide form, the sequence is TGCGCCAGCAGCCAAGACATGGGGGATGGAAACACCGGGGAGCTGTTTTTT.